The present T cell receptor (beta chain) was sequenced within a study of PD-1 blockade in classical Hodgkin lymphoma. Germline V gene data show CDR1 as LGHNA and CDR2 as YNFKEQ. Trimming took 0 bases from V and 5 from J, leaving 14 bases between them. The CDR3 loop spans 16 amino acids. Noted time point: cycle 4 day 1 (C4D1), after more than five weeks of nivolumab. Every patient experienced relapse after autologous stem cell transplantation, and brentuximab vedotin exposure varied. Sequencing used immunoSEQ multiplex PCR; TCRdb keeps in-frame clones, though not all of them. Here the sample spans some 8,700 clones, roughly 89% being singletons. Remarks on this clone: The antigen remains unidentified.

Study observations and caveats: Newly diagnosed patients reportedly trailed healthy donors in baseline TCR diversity.

The sample was peripheral blood mononuclear cells (PBMCs), taken before the fourth cycle of nivolumab. The source is a human donor with classical Hodgkin lymphoma. The rearrangement uses TRBV4-2 and TRBJ1-5, with D tentatively TRBD1 (5 bases). CDR3 bases: TGTGCCAGCAGCCAAGATCTAGGGACCCAATATCAGCCCCAGCATTTT. Translation gives CASSQDLGTQYQPQHF.